A selection of T cell receptor beta chains follows, all from one sample in a study of T cells in Graves' hyperthyroidism and ophthalmopathy. TCRdb used MiXCR to reprocess the multiplex PCR reads, holding one entry per CDR3 protein. The repertoire has about 200,000 distinct CDR3 sequences, roughly a sixth of them found once; the top ten carry about 56%. The sequencing input was blood. These receptors all stem from a woman in her forties or fifties with Graves' hyperthyroidism. CDR3s include the opening cysteine and the closing phenylalanine or tryptophan. D genes are given only for firm matches. A row's size may be missing; if present it is once, few, many or a size class.

length	size	V	D	J	DNA	CDR3
15	many	TRBV12-3/TRBV12-4	.	TRBJ1-5	TGTGCCAGCAGTGATCGGACAGCCTACAATCAGCCCCAGCATTTT	CASSDRTAYNQPQHF
17	few	TRBV19	.	TRBJ2-7	TGTGCCAGTAGTATAGATCCGACCGGGATAAACTCCTACGAGCAGTACTTC	CASSIDPTGINSYEQYF
13	few	TRBV27	.	TRBJ1-3	TGTGCCAGCAGTTCCAGGATCGGAGACACCATATATTTT	CASSSRIGDTIYF
14	.	TRBV20-1	TRBD2	TRBJ2-3	TGCAGTGCATACCTTAGCGGGATCACAGATACGCAGTATTTT	CSAYLSGITDTQYF
13	few	TRBV4-2	.	TRBJ1-5	TGTGCCAGCAGCCAAGCGACAAATCAGCCCCAGCATTTT	CASSQATNQPQHF
13	many	TRBV18	.	TRBJ1-2	TGTGCCAGCTCATTAGACAAGAACTATGGCTACACCTTC	CASSLDKNYGYTF
12	many	TRBV7-9	.	TRBJ1-2	TGTGCCAGCAGCTCGGTGGACGGTGGCTACACCTTC	CASSSVDGGYTF
15	many	TRBV5-1	.	TRBJ1-1	TGCGCCAGCAGCCCCGCCGGGGGGGAGAGCACTGAAGCTTTCTTT	CASSPAGGESTEAFF
15	many	TRBV7-9	.	TRBJ1-1	TGTGCCAGCAGCCCGTACAGGGACCTGAACACTGAAGCTTTCTTT	CASSPYRDLNTEAFF
15	many	TRBV2	.	TRBJ2-1	TGTGCCAGCAGTGAAGCGGGGCTAGCGAGGAATGAGCAGTTCTTC	CASSEAGLARNEQFF
18	many	TRBV11-3	TRBD2	TRBJ2-1	TGTGCCAGCAGCGGAGGGGGACTAGCGGGAGGGCCCGGCAATGAGCAGTTCTTC	CASSGGGLAGGPGNEQFF
15	.	TRBV7-6	TRBD1	TRBJ1-2	TGTGCCAGCAGCTTAGGGGCTAAACAGGGGGACGGCTACACCTTC	CASSLGAKQGDGYTF
13	many	TRBV20-1	.	TRBJ2-7	TGCAGTGCTCGGAGTTCCTTCGCCTACGAGCAGTACTTC	CSARSSFAYEQYF
12	.	TRBV19	.	TRBJ1-1	TGTGCCACCTCCCGGAGGGAAACTGAAGCTTTCTTT	CATSRRETEAFF
13	many	TRBV20-1	.	TRBJ2-7	TGCAGTGCTAGGGGAGGACAGTCCTACGAGCAGTACTTC	CSARGGQSYEQYF
14	many	TRBV20-1	.	TRBJ2-2	TGCAGTGCTAGAGTAGGGGACAACGCGCCGGAGCTGTTTTTT	CSARVGDNAPELFF
16	.	TRBV20-1	.	TRBJ2-1	TGCAGTGCTAGAGATCTCGGCAGGGGGGGAGACAATGAGCAGTTCTTC	CSARDLGRGGDNEQFF
13	.	TRBV12-5	.	TRBJ2-1	TGTGCTAGTGCCTTAACAGACTACAATGAGCAGTTCTTC	CASALTDYNEQFF
13	.	TRBV7-3	.	TRBJ2-2	TGTGCCAGCAGCTTCCAGGGTCCCGGGGAGCTGTTTTTT	CASSFQGPGELFF
16	many	TRBV3-1	TRBD2	TRBJ2-3	TGTGCCAGCAGCCAAGATACGACTAGCGGCACAGATACGCAGTATTTT	CASSQDTTSGTDTQYF
15	.	TRBV29-1	TRBD1	TRBJ1-1	TGCAGCGTTGTAGTAACGGGACAGCGGAACACTGAAGCTTTCTTT	CSVVVTGQRNTEAFF
14	.	TRBV24-1	TRBD1	TRBJ1-5	TGTGCCACCAGCGATACAGGGGGCTATCAGCCCCAGCATTTT	CATSDTGGYQPQHF
14	many	TRBV29-1	.	TRBJ1-1	TGCAGCGTCGTAAAGACAGCCTTGAACACTGAAGCTTTCTTT	CSVVKTALNTEAFF
13	.	TRBV7-3	.	TRBJ2-2	TGTGCCAGCAGCGTGGTTGAGGGCGGGGAGCTGTTTTTT	CASSVVEGGELFF
15	few	TRBV5-4	TRBD2	TRBJ2-3	TGTGCCAGCAGCCGGAGTCGGGAGGTCACAGATACGCAGTATTTT	CASSRSREVTDTQYF
16	.	TRBV12-5	.	TRBJ2-2	TGTGCTAGTGGTTTGGTGGAGGGGGCTCGGTCCGGGGAGCTGTTTTTT	CASGLVEGARSGELFF
14	many	TRBV5-1	TRBD1	TRBJ2-7	TGCGCCAGCAGCACCCCGGGACAGGGTTACGAGCAGTACTTC	CASSTPGQGYEQYF
13	.	TRBV18	.	TRBJ1-5	TGTGCCAGCTCACCACAGGGGGGCAAGCCCCAGCATTTT	CASSPQGGKPQHF
11	few	TRBV29-1	TRBD1	TRBJ2-7	TGCAGCGTCGGGACAGGGAACGAGCAGTACTTC	CSVGTGNEQYF
16	.	TRBV30	TRBD1	TRBJ1-1	TGTGCCTGGAGGTTAGAGACAGGGACAATGAACACTGAAGCTTTCTTT	CAWRLETGTMNTEAFF
16	many	TRBV6-1	TRBD1	TRBJ2-5	TGTGCCAGCACCGAAGCGGAGACAGGGGTCACGGAGACCCAGTACTTC	CASTEAETGVTETQYF
16	.	TRBV5-1	TRBD2	TRBJ2-1	TGCGCCAGCAGCTGGGGAGGGACTAGCTCCTACAATGAGCAGTTCTTC	CASSWGGTSSYNEQFF
15	.	TRBV20-1	TRBD1	TRBJ1-6	TGCAGTGCCCGTACCGTGGGACAGGGTTCATCACCCCTCCACTTT	CSARTVGQGSSPLHF
14	few	TRBV5-1	.	TRBJ2-6	TGCGCCAGCGATCCCCCGGTGACGGCCAACGTCCTGACTTTC	CASDPPVTANVLTF
16	many	TRBV19	.	TRBJ1-1	TGTGCCAGTAGTATGGCCTCTCAGGTTTCCCACACTGAAGCTTTCTTT	CASSMASQVSHTEAFF
16	few	TRBV4-2	.	TRBJ2-7	TGTGCCAGCAGCCAAGATAATCTGCGGGCCTCCTACGAGCAGTACTTC	CASSQDNLRASYEQYF
14	many	TRBV30	TRBD2	TRBJ2-1	TGTGCCTGCTTTAGGACTAGCAGCTACAATGAGCAGTTCTTC	CACFRTSSYNEQFF
17	.	TRBV7-6	TRBD2	TRBJ2-7	TGTGCCAGCAGCCCGCGACTAGCGGGAGGTCCTGGGGGCGAGCAGTACTTC	CASSPRLAGGPGGEQYF
12	many	TRBV28	.	TRBJ1-2	TGTGCCAGCAGTTCGGCGGGATATGGCTACACCTTC	CASSSAGYGYTF